Listed here is a single T cell receptor beta chain. The data were obtained in a study of control samples from healthy donors and cancer patients. Profiling relied on immunoSEQ multiplex PCR, and the TCRdb table lists in-frame clones only, not all of them. The sample holds approximately 130,000 clones, 89% seen once. Sequencing input: blood. The TCR was taken from a man between 50 and 59 years old in good health.

CDR3 nucleotide sequence: TGTGCCAGCAGCAAAGCCCTAGCGGGGAGAACTAGCACAGATACGCAGTATTTT. Translation: CASSKALAGRTSTDTQYF. The rearrangement uses TRBV21-1 and TRBJ2-3; the table's D call, TRBD2, was not checked against the DNA. TRBV21-1 is a pseudogene. This CDR3 region has 18 residues.